This T cell receptor beta chain was sequenced during a study of T cell responses to AZD1222 COVID-19 vaccine. This CDR3 contains 13 residues. The V gene's germline CDR1 is MNHEY and CDR2 SVGAGI. Trimming shortened V by 1 base and J by 11 bases, and 9 bases separated the two germline ends. Sequencing used immunoSEQ multiplex PCR; TCRdb keeps in-frame clones, though not all of them. The sample has approximately 170,000 clones; approximately 93% are singletons. In this sample, this clone turned up once. V gene TRBV6-5 combines with J gene TRBJ1-6; no definite D call. The specimen was peripheral blood, collected on day 0 of AZD1222 vaccination. This TCR derives from an adult in good health. The CDR3: CASSYFTGAPLHF. In DNA, the CDR3 is TGTGCCAGCAGTTACTTCACCGGGGCACCCCTCCACTTT.